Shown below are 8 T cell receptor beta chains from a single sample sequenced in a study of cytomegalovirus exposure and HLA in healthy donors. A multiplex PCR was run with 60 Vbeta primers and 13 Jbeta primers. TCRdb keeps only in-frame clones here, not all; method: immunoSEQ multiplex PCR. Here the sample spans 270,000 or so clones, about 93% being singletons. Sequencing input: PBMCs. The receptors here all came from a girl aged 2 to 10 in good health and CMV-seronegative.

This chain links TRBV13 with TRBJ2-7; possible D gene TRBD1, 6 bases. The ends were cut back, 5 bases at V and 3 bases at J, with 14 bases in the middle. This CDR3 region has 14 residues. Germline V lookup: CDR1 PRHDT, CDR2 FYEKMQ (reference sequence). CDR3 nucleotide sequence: TGTGCCAGCAGCGGCCATAGAGGGGGCTACGAGCAGTACTTC. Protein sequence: CASSGHRGGYEQYF.

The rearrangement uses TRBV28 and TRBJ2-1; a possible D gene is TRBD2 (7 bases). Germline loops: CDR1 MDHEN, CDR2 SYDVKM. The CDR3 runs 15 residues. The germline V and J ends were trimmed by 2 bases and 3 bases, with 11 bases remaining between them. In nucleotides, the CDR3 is TGTGCCAGCAGTTTAAGGGGGGGGCTCTACAATGAGCAGTTCTTC. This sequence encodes CASSLRGGLYNEQFF.

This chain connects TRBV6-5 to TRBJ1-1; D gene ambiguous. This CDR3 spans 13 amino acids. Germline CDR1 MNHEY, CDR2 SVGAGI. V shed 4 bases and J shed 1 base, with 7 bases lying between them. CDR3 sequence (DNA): TGTGCCAGCAGTTTCCAGGCGAACACTGAAGCTTTCTTT. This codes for CASSFQANTEAFF.

In DNA, the CDR3 is TGTGCCAGCAGCCATTTTCAGGGGATTACTGCAGATACGCAGTATTTT. It specifies CASSHFQGITADTQYF. V usage is TRBV5-4 and J usage is TRBJ2-3; D may be TRBD1 (6 bases). Trimming removed 4 bases at V and 4 bases at J, with 19 bases between. CDR1 and CDR2 (germline): SGHNT, YYREEE (reference sequence). CDR3 size: 16 residues. Using reference TRBV5-4 and TRBJ2-3 for the parts outside the CDR3, the full variable domain is ETGVTQSPTHLIKTRGQQVTLRCSSQSGHNTVSWYQQALGQGPQFIFQYYREEENGRGNFPPRFSGLQFPNYSSELNVNALELDDSALYLCASSHFQGITADTQYFGPGTRLTVL.

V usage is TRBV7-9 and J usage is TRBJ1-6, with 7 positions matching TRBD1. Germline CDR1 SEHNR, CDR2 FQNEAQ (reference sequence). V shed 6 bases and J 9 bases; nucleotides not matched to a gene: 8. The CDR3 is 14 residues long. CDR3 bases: TGTGCCAGCAGTACCCAGACAGGGACTTCACCCCTCCACTTT. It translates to CASSTQTGTSPLHF.

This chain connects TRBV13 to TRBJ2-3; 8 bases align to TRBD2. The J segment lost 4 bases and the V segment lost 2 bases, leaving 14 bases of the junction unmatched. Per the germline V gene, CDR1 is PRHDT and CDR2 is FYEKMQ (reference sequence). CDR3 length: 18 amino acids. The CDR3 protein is CASSLFAERETGADTQYF. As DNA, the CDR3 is TGTGCCAGCAGCTTATTCGCCGAGCGGGAGACGGGTGCAGATACGCAGTATTTT.

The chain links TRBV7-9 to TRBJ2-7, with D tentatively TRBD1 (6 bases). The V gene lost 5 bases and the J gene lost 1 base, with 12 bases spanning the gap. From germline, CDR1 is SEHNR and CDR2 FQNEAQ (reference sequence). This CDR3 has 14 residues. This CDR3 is CASSQGHLSYEQYF. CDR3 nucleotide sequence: TGTGCCAGCAGCCAGGGACACCTTTCCTACGAGCAGTACTTC.

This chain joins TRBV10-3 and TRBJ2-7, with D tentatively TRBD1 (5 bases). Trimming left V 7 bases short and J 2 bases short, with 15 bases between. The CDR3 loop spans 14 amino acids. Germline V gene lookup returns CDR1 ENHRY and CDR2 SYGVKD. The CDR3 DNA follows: TGTGCCATCAACCACCAACAGGATGCCTACGAGCAGTACTTC. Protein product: CAINHQQDAYEQYF.